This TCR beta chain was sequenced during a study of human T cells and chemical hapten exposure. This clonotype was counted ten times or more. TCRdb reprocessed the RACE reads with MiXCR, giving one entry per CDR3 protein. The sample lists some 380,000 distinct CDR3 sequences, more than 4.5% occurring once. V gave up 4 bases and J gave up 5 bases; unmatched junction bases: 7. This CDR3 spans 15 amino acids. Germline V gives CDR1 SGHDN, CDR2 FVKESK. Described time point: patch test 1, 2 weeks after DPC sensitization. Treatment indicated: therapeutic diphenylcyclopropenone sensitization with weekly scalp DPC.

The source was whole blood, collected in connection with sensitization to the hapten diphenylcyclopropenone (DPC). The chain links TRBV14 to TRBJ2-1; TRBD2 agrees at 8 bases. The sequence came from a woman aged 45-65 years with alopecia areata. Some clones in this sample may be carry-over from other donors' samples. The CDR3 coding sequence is TGTGCCAGCAGCCGGGCAGCGGGGGAACACAATGAGCAGTTCTTC. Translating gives CASSRAAGEHNEQFF.